This TCR beta chain was recovered during a study of blood T cell repertoires in COVID-19. V was shortened by 3 bases and J by 2 bases, with 13 bases between the two germline ends. The CDR3 covers 15 residues. CDR1 SGHVS and CDR2 FQNEAQ come from the germline V gene. Using immunoSEQ multiplex PCR, the repertoire was profiled, and TCRdb retains in-frame clones only, with some absent. The table shows 100,000 to 150,000 clones, with around nine tenths occurring only once. This sequence originates from a man aged 50 to 59 with COVID-19, enrolled during active disease. Source material: peripheral blood. This chain joins TRBV7-8 and TRBJ2-5, with D unclear. CDR3 in DNA: TGTGCCAGCAGCTTCTCGGGTGGCAGACAAGAGACCCAGTACTTC. This translates into CASSFSGGRQETQYF.